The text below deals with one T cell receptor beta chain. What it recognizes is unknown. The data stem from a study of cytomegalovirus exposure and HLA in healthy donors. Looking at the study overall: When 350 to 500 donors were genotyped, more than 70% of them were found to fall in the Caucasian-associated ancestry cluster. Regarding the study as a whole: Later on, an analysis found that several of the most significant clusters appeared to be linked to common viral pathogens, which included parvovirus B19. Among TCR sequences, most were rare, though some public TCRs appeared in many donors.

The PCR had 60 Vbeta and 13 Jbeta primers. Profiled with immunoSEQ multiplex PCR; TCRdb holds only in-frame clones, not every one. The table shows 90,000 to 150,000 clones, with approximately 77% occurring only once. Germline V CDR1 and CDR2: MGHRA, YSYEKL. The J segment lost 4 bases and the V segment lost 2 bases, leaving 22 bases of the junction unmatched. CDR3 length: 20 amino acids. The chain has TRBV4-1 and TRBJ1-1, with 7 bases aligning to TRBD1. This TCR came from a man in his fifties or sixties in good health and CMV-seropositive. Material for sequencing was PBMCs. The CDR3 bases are TGCGCCAGCAGCCAATTTCAGGTCGGGACAGCGAGGAATAGTGGCACTGAAGCTTTCTTT. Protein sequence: CASSQFQVGTARNSGTEAFF.